In its sample, the clone carrying this T cell receptor (beta chain) was seen a few times. The antigen is unknown. As it was prepared, the TCRbeta library received unique molecular identifiers. TCRdb reanalysed the PCR reads using MiXCR and keeps one entry per CDR3 protein. The data show about 200,000 distinct CDR3 sequences, 17% seen once. The sample belongs to a study of T-cell reconstitution after alpha-beta-depleted transplantation in children. Study-wide points: Most T-cell counts and diversity one year after the transplant came from T cells that were newly produced.

Per germline, CDR1 SGHRS and CDR2 YFSETQ. This CDR3 contains 17 residues. With 0 bases clipped from V and 4 bases from J, the junction kept 11 bases outside the gene matches. Sequenced here: PBMCs, mostly from graft donor cells, sampled 360 days after TCRalphabeta/CD19-depleted stem cell transplant. This sequence originates from a male patient aged 2 to 10 who had a stem cell transplant for acute lymphoblastic leukemia, so the T cells may come from the graft donor. This chain links TRBV5-1 with TRBJ1-1; 8 bases map to TRBD1. The chain's CDR3 is CASSLDWGRGRRTEAFF. The CDR3 coding sequence is TGCGCCAGCAGCTTGGATTGGGGCAGGGGGCGACGCACTGAAGCTTTCTTT.